This T cell receptor (beta chain) emerged from a study of T-cell memory formation after mild COVID-19. Overall study results and limits: Day 15 to 85 contracting clones showed balanced CD4/CD8; later expanders leaned CD4+.

After removal of 7 bases from V and 5 bases from J, the junction contained 17 bases not matched to a gene. Germline V gene data show CDR1 as MNHNY and CDR2 as SVGAGI (reference sequence). The CDR3 loop spans 17 amino acids. TCRdb ran MiXCR on the 5' RACE reads and lists one entry per CDR3 protein. The data show around 340,000 distinct CDR3 sequences, with approximately 15% seen just once and about 22% held by the top ten. This clonotype was counted between two and nine times. Its antigen is as yet unknown. V and J are TRBV6-6 and TRBJ1-5; 7 bases align to TRBD1. Sequencing input: PBMCs or a T cell subset sorted from them (not recorded which). The receptor comes from a man younger than 35 who had mild COVID-19 (a few samples of this study predate the infection). Cell type and time point are not known. The CDR3 region is CASTNQGVGVRHQPQHF. The CDR3 nucleotides read TGTGCCAGCACCAACCAGGGGGTGGGGGTGAGGCATCAGCCCCAGCATTTT.